This note documents a single T cell receptor beta chain sequence. V was clipped by 2 bases and J by 6 bases; unmatched bases: 7. CDR1 and CDR2 (germline): SGHTA, FQGNSA. The CDR3 extends over 16 amino acids. This table comes from immunoSEQ multiplex PCR, and its TCRdb copy is limited to in-frame clones, with some not included. The sample lists 150,000 to 200,000 clones, 85% to 95% seen once, with 7.5% to 9.5% in the top ten. The data originate from a study of T cell responses to AZD1222 COVID-19 vaccine. The receptor's source is an adult in good health. The sample in question was peripheral blood, obtained on day 0 of AZD1222 vaccination. This sequence joins TRBV7-2 and TRBJ2-1; 10 nucleotides line up with TRBD2. The CDR3 coding sequence is TGTGCCAGCAGCTTATACCTAGCGGGAGACTCCAATGAGCAGTTCTTC. This sequence encodes CASSLYLAGDSNEQFF. Drawing the rest from reference TRBV7-2 and TRBJ2-1, the complete variable domain is GAGVSQSPSNKVTEKGKDVELRCDPISGHTALYWYRQSLGQGLEFLIYFQGNSAPDKSGLPSDRFSAERTGGSVSTLTIQRTQQEDSAVYLCASSLYLAGDSNEQFFGPGTRLTVL.